Sequencing of this T cell receptor (beta chain) was carried out in a study of molecular identifiers for immune sequencing clone quantification. At the level of the study: Five portions were made in replicates from RNA of 20,000 or 100,000 naive CD8 cells, and four underwent sequencing.

The germline gives CDR1 MGHRA, CDR2 YSYEKL. The CDR3 loop spans 16 amino acids. With 0 bases removed from V and 2 bases from J, the gap between germline ends came to 11 bases. The use of previously described methods and listed TCR primers produced the bulk TCR libraries. Each CDR3 protein gets one entry after TCRdb re-called the PCR reads with MiXCR. The sample has hundreds of thousands of distinct CDR3 sequences, 20% to 25% seen once. This clonotype was recorded at least ten times. The V gene is TRBV4-1, the J gene TRBJ2-1; maybe TRBD1 (6 bases). The TCR sequence derives from a human donor in good health. Some libraries in this study had Jurkat cell RNA spiked in. Input material: naive CD8+ T cells from blood, with Jurkat cell RNA spiked in. Subset here: FACS-sorted CD8+CD4-CCR7+CD45RA+ naive T cells. CDR3 DNA: TGCGCCAGCAGCCAAGATTACAGGGCTCCCTACAATGAGCAGTTCTTC. Amino acids: CASSQDYRAPYNEQFF.